This TCR beta chain came from a study of CD8 T cells in ankylosing spondylitis. Study results and limitations: Ankylosing spondylitis blood appeared to carry a characteristic TCR beta motif of roughly eight highly homologous variants.

Quantitative 5'-RACE with molecular barcodes was used to make the TCR beta libraries. Each CDR3 protein gets one entry after TCRdb re-called the 5' RACE reads with MiXCR. This sample has roughly 240,000 distinct CDR3 sequences, with roughly a third found just once. The CDR3 sequence is 17 residues long. Trimming stripped 3 bases from V and 3 bases from J, with 20 bases between. Per germline, CDR1 MNHEY and CDR2 SMNVEV (reference sequence). A word on this clonotype: No antigen is known for it.

Sequencing used blood, either unsorted or a sorted T cell fraction (not recorded which). This clonotype was obtained from a male donor with ankylosing spondylitis or in good health (not recorded which). The chain employs TRBV27 and TRBJ1-1; D might be TRBD1 (5 bases). CDR3: CASSLGPIRGLHTEAFF. CDR3 coding DNA: TGTGCCAGCAGTTTGGGCCCTATAAGGGGACTTCACACTGAAGCTTTCTTT.